The TCR beta chain described here comes from a study of blood T cell repertoires in COVID-19 (dated by TCRdb to the early 2020s). Notes on the research overall: Samples from collaborators originated in the United States, Italy and Spain and spanned both the acute and convalescent phases of COVID-19. The material from the prospective study consisted of cDNA or gDNA derived from T cells, B-cell-depleted T cells, or PBMCs. Subjects who had been exposed to COVID-19, were actively infected with it, or had recovered from it provided the deeply sampled blood TCRbeta repertoires that made up the dataset. The repertoires were released in a freely available public database meant as a resource for research on the immune response to SARS-CoV-2. Samples came from the ongoing ImmuneRACE study (first 160 participants) plus 1,254 subjects from 6 global collaborators. A de-identified subject ID, COVID-19 status, age in years and sex were almost always included in the sample metadata. Where available, HLA class I and class II types were taken from metadata supplied by the sample provider and were not determined by assay-based typing.

Participants in the prospective study were enrolled through a virtual design, were aged roughly 18 to 100 years, and lived in 20 to 30 United States geographic areas. In the prospective study, participants were assigned to cohorts based on the clinical history participants reported in a screening survey and a study questionnaire. Each participant in the prospective study had whole blood, serum and a nasopharyngeal or oropharyngeal swab collected by mobile phlebotomists. Over an approximately 2-month period, participants in the prospective study had the option of providing additional blood draws and questionnaires. Blood samples from the prospective study were shipped frozen or at room temperature prior to DNA extraction. Beyond this particular receptor, the publication reports: How much clinical and demographic metadata was included differed by source and by participant, and the metadata was provided uncurated.

As for this clone: There is no known antigen for this receptor. No clone much larger than this one lies a single base away; base qualities are absent.

TCRbeta CDR3 regions were amplified from genomic DNA by means of the immunoSEQ Assay, a bias-controlled multiplex PCR. In the source study's methods: Nucleated cell counts per sample were estimated from amplification of reference gene primers within the assay. To quantify the absolute abundance of each unique TCRbeta CDR3 rearrangement, sequence reads were collapsed and filtered. Productive Simpson clonality was computed per sample as the square root of Simpson's diversity index over productive rearrangements. Imported from immuneACCESS, the table was reduced by TCRdb to in-frame sequences with V and J called. These copies leave out some clones; in studies compared against another copy, an unresolved V gene accounts for under half, and the cause of the remainder is not known. That table furnishes V, J and clone size, whereas the DNA furnished D and trimming. The sample table records approximately 190,000 clones; approximately 80% of these occur just once. The ten largest make up more than 4.5% of the sample.

The sequence came from a woman aged 55-75 years with acute COVID-19. Sequencing was carried out using PBMCs or T cells enriched from blood (not recorded which).

The DNA sequence is TGTGCCAGCCGGGGGTGGACTAGCACAGATACGCAGTATTTT. This yields the protein CASRGWTSTDTQYF. The chain uses TRBV28 and TRBJ2-3; a tentative D call is TRBD2 (6 bases match). The CDR3 covers 14 residues, taking in both the cysteine and the phenylalanine. Only the CDR3 DNA stays, 42 bases, in frame from base 1. For CDR1 and CDR2, the germline V gene lists MDHEN and SYDVKM. V is clipped by 8 bases and J by 0 bases, and the sequence between their germline boundaries is 12 bases long.